Following are 21 T cell receptor beta chains from one sample sequenced in a study of shared clonotypes between healthy human individuals. Naive CD8 isolation took CD45RO-negative cells positively selected for CCR7 and excluded terminally differentiated effector memory CD45RA+ cells. Assay: immunoSEQ multiplex PCR; the TCRdb copy retains only in-frame clones and omits some. The table includes about 2 million clones, about 95% detected once. The source material was naive CD8+ T cells sorted from blood. The receptors stem from a man between 18 and 35 years old in good health.

The chain combines TRBV28 with TRBJ2-1, with 8 bases fitting TRBD2. V shed 4 bases and J 6 bases; nucleotides not matched to a gene: 8. Germline V gene lookup returns CDR1 MDHEN and CDR2 SYDVKM. The CDR3 runs 15 residues. CDR3 in amino acids: CASSSRGGSGNEQFF. CDR3 nucleotide sequence: TGTGCCAGCAGTTCCCGGGGGGGTTCGGGCAATGAGCAGTTCTTC.

This chain joins TRBV15 and TRBJ1-5; possibly TRBD1 for D (5 bases). V gave up 4 bases and J gave up 6 bases, with 10 bases separating them. The CDR3 contains 13 residues. Germline CDR1 and CDR2: LNHNV and YYDKDF (reference sequence). CDR3 protein: CATSTQRGQPQHF. In DNA form, the CDR3 reads TGTGCCACCAGCACTCAGAGGGGTCAGCCCCAGCATTTT. The full variable domain, rest sourced from reference TRBV15 and TRBJ1-5, is DAMVIQNPRYQVTQFGKPVTLSCSQTLNHNVMYWYQQKSSQAPKLLFHYYDKDFNNEADTPDNFQSRRPNTSFCFLDIRSPGLGDTAMYLCATSTQRGQPQHFGDGTRLSIL.

The chain carries TRBV27 and TRBJ1-2, with D possibly matching TRBD1 (5 bases). Trimming took 5 bases from V and 7 from J, leaving 14 bases between them. CDR1 MNHEY and CDR2 SMNVEV come from the germline V gene (reference sequence). CDR3 length: 13 residues. CDR3 protein: CASSPDSVGGYTF. The CDR3 bases are TGTGCCAGCAGTCCCGACAGCGTGGGTGGCTACACCTTC.

This clone was counted a few times. The chain joins TRBV15 to TRBJ2-3, with a possible D match to TRBD2 (6 bases). CDR1 and CDR2 from the germline V gene are LNHNV and YYDKDF (reference sequence). V was clipped by 1 base and J by 3 bases, with 11 bases between them. The CDR3 spans 15 residues. The CDR3 spells CATSRGASVTDTQYF. The CDR3 coding sequence is TGTGCCACCAGCAGAGGGGCTAGCGTAACAGATACGCAGTATTTT.

This rearrangement joins TRBV6-6 to TRBJ1-6; D might be TRBD1 (5 bases). This CDR3 is built from 15 residues. In germline, CDR1 is MNHNY, CDR2 SVGAGI (reference sequence). Trimming took 2 bases from V and 7 from J, leaving 12 bases between them. The CDR3 here is CASSYSPGSNSPLHF. The CDR3 DNA reads TGTGCCAGCAGTTACAGCCCAGGGTCCAATTCACCCCTCCACTTT.

This clone occurred once. The chain's CDR3 is CAWKSDSYEQYF. CDR3 DNA: TGTGCCTGGAAGTCGGACTCCTACGAGCAGTACTTC. The rearrangement joins TRBV30 to TRBJ2-7; the D is unclear. The germline V gene encodes CDR1 GTSNPN and CDR2 SVGIG (reference sequence). The CDR3 is 12 residues long. Trimming removed 4 bases from V and 0 bases from J, with 7 bases in between. Full variable domain (remainder filled in from reference TRBV30 and TRBJ2-7): SQTIHQWPATLVQPVGSPLSLECTVEGTSNPNLYWYRQAAGRGLQLLFYSVGIGQISSEVPQNLSASRPQDRQFILSSKKLLLSDSGFYLCAWKSDSYEQYFGPGTRLTVT.

V gene TRBV5-6 combines with J gene TRBJ2-1; 10 bases line up with TRBD2. CDR3 length: 15 residues. The germline V gene has CDR1 SGHDT and CDR2 YYEEEE. V gave up 2 bases and J gave up 12 bases; unmatched junction bases: 11. The CDR3 here is CASSFASGGSWAQFF. As DNA, the CDR3 is TGTGCCAGCAGCTTTGCTAGCGGGGGCTCTTGGGCGCAGTTCTTC.

This chain connects TRBV4-1 to TRBJ1-1, with D perhaps matching TRBD1 (5 bases). CDR3 length: 13 amino acids. CDR1 is MGHRA and CDR2 is YSYEKL in the germline V gene. Trimming removed 3 bases at V and 3 bases at J, with 8 bases between. DNA for the CDR3: TGCGCCAGCAGCCACCGAGGGGACACTGAAGCTTTCTTT. Protein: CASSHRGDTEAFF.

The V gene is TRBV5-4, the J gene TRBJ1-1, with 8 positions matching TRBD1. Germline trimming cut 5 bases from V and 6 bases from J; bases unmatched to any gene: 3. The germline CDR1 and CDR2 sequences are SGHNT and YYREEE (reference sequence). The length of the CDR3 is 12 residues. The CDR3 DNA reads TGTGCCAGCAGAAGGGACAGGTCTGAAGCTTTCTTT. Protein: CASRRDRSEAFF.

This chain links TRBV6-6 with TRBJ2-3; D not resolved. The germline CDR1 and CDR2 sequences are MNHNY and SVGAGI (reference sequence). The CDR3 contains 15 residues. Trimming removed 7 bases from V and 2 bases from J, with 16 bases in between. In DNA, the CDR3 is TGTGCCAGCACCACTTGGGCAGGCAACACAGATACGCAGTATTTT. This sequence encodes CASTTWAGNTDTQYF.

The J gene is TRBJ1-3, the V gene TRBV6-1; D unresolved. Germline CDR1 reads MNHNS; CDR2 reads SASEGT. The length of the CDR3 is 13 residues. V lost 7 bases and J 0 bases, leaving 7 bases between the germline ends. CDR3 amino acids: CASTPGSGNTIYF. In nucleotides, the CDR3 is TGTGCCAGCACCCCTGGCTCTGGAAACACCATATATTTT.

The J gene is TRBJ2-7, the V gene TRBV7-2; perhaps TRBD2 as D (6 bases). The germline V gene encodes CDR1 SGHTA and CDR2 FQGNSA. CDR3 size: 16 residues. Trimming removed 0 bases at V and 0 bases at J, with 12 bases between. The CDR3 coding sequence is TGTGCCAGCAGCTTAGCGCGGGGCGTTCTCTCCTACGAGCAGTACTTC. Its protein product is CASSLARGVLSYEQYF.

The chain carries TRBV19 and TRBJ2-1, with D uncertain. The germline V gene has CDR1 LNHDA and CDR2 SQIVND (reference sequence). Between the trimmed V and J ends, which lost 1 base and 10 bases, there was a span of 5 bases. The length of the CDR3 is 11 residues. In DNA form, the CDR3 reads TGTGCCAGTAGTATAGGCATGGAGCAGTTCTTC. Translating it yields CASSIGMEQFF.

Details on this clone: Other DNA sequences of this sample code for an identical CDR3. V and J are TRBV19 and TRBJ2-7; D is unresolved. The germline V gene encodes CDR1 LNHDA and CDR2 SQIVND (reference sequence). This CDR3 comprises 13 residues. The V end lost 5 bases, the J end lost 4 bases, and 12 bases lay between the germline ends. CDR3 in amino acids: CASSPGRGYEQYF. CDR3 nucleotide sequence: TGTGCCAGTAGTCCCGGTAGAGGTTACGAGCAGTACTTC.

The gene calls are TRBV10-3 and TRBJ1-3, with D perhaps TRBD1 (6 bases). This CDR3 region has 15 residues. The V gene lost 3 bases and the J gene lost 0 bases, with 9 bases spanning the gap. Germline CDR1 ENHRY, CDR2 SYGVKD. For the CDR3, the DNA is TGTGCCATCAGTGATGGGGACACCTCTGGAAACACCATATATTTT. This sequence encodes CAISDGDTSGNTIYF.

Here the CDR3 DNA reads TGTGCCAGCAGCTTGCCCTGGGGAGGGTCCTACGAGCAGTACTTC. The encoded protein is CASSLPWGGSYEQYF. The chain employs TRBV5-8 and TRBJ2-7, with 7 bases aligning to TRBD2. With V trimmed by 1 base and J by 1 base, 5 bases remained unmatched. The CDR3 contains 15 residues. From germline, CDR1 is SGHTS and CDR2 YDEGEE.

The chain has TRBV30 and TRBJ1-1; D gene ambiguous. Germline-derived CDR1 and CDR2 are GTSNPN and SVGIG (reference sequence). V was trimmed by 5 bases and J by 1 base, leaving 5 bases between them. This CDR3 region has 11 residues. The CDR3 here is CAWAANTEAFF. In DNA, the CDR3 is TGTGCCTGGGCGGCGAACACTGAAGCTTTCTTT.

This clone has a single count. The chain uses TRBV6-1 and TRBJ2-3; D is possibly TRBD2 (5 bases). Germline assignment: CDR1 MNHNS and CDR2 SASEGT. Trimming removed 3 bases from V and 3 bases from J, with 7 bases in between. The CDR3 is made up of 13 amino acids. The chain's CDR3 is CASSDSVTDTQYF. The CDR3 bases are TGTGCCAGCAGTGATAGCGTGACAGATACGCAGTATTTT.

Notes on this clone: Distinct nucleotide sequences in the sample also encode this CDR3. This CDR3 is CASSYFDSYGYTF. CDR3 bases: TGTGCCAGCAGTTACTTCGACAGTTATGGCTACACCTTC. The rearrangement links TRBV6-5 to TRBJ1-2, with a weak D call TRBD1 (5 bases). V shed 1 base and J shed 5 bases, with 8 bases lying between them. CDR1 MNHEY and CDR2 SVGAGI come from the germline V gene. This CDR3 is built from 13 residues.

The chain is built from TRBV10-3 and TRBJ1-4; D gene ambiguous. The CDR3 has 14 residues. Trimming removed 2 bases from V and 7 bases from J, with 11 bases in between. CDR1 is ENHRY and CDR2 is SYGVKD in the germline V gene. CDR3 region: CAISERGLSEKLFF. In DNA, the CDR3 is TGTGCCATCAGTGAGAGAGGGTTAAGTGAAAAACTGTTTTTT.

The chain links TRBV7-6 to TRBJ1-3; no reliable D call. Trimming took 3 bases from V and 4 from J, leaving 7 bases between them. From germline, CDR1 is SGHVS and CDR2 FNYEAQ. CDR3 length equals 13 residues. Written as DNA, the CDR3 is TGTGCCAGCAGCTTTGATTCAGGAAACACCATATATTTT. Amino acids: CASSFDSGNTIYF.